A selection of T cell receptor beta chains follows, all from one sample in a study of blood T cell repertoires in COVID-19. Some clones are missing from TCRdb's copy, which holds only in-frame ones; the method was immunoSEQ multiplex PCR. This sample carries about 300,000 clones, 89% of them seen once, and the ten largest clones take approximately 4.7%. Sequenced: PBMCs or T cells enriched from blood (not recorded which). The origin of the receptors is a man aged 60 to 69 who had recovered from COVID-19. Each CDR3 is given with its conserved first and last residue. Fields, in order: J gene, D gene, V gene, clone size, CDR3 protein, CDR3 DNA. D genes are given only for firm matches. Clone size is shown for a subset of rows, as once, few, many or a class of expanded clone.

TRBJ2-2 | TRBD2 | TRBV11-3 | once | CASSLQGGSNTGELFF | TGTGCCAGCAGCTTACAGGGCGGGAGTAACACCGGGGAGCTGTTTTTT
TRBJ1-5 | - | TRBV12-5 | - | CARNQGTLNQPQHF | TGTGCTAGGAACCAGGGGACACTCAATCAGCCCCAGCATTTT
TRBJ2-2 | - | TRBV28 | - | CASRVAVRNTGELFF | TGTGCCAGCAGAGTAGCTGTACGGAACACCGGGGAGCTGTTTTTT
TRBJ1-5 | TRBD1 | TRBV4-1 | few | CASSQFGQGQGLAQPQHF | TGCGCCAGCAGCCAATTTGGTCAGGGACAGGGGTTGGCTCAGCCCCAGCATTTT
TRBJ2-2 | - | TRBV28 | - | CASSLSPGLGGELFF | TGTGCCAGCAGTTTATCTCCAGGGCTTGGCGGGGAGCTGTTTTTT
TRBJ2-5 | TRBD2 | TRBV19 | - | CASSSGRARETQYF | TGTGCCAGTAGTAGCGGGAGGGCCAGAGAGACCCAGTACTTC
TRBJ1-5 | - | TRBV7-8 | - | CASSLSPDQPQHF | TGTGCCAGCAGCTTATCACCGGATCAGCCCCAGCATTTT
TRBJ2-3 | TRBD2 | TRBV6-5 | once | CASLAGGVYF | TGTGCCAGCTTAGCGGGAGGGGTGTATTTT
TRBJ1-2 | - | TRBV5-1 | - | CASSLDGDYGYTF | TGCGCCAGCAGCTTGGACGGGGACTATGGCTACACCTTC
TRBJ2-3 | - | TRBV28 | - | CASSSAGYGADTQYF | TGTGCCAGCAGTTCCGCAGGGTATGGAGCAGATACGCAGTATTTT
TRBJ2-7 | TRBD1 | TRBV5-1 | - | CASSPGQGRKEQYF | TGCGCCAGCAGCCCTGGACAGGGAAGGAAGGAGCAGTACTTC
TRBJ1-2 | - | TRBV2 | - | CASNREGLSGYTF | TGTGCCAGCAATCGTGAGGGATTGAGTGGCTACACCTTC
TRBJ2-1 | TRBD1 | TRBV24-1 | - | CATSDSGTGLYNEQFF | TGTGCCACCAGTGACTCCGGGACAGGGCTTTACAATGAGCAGTTCTTC
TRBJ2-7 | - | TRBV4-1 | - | CASSQDTYRPYEQYF | TGCGCCAGCAGCCAAGATACATACAGGCCCTACGAGCAGTACTTC
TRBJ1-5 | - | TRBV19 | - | CASGYSYQPQHF | TGTGCCAGTGGCTACAGTTATCAGCCCCAGCATTTT
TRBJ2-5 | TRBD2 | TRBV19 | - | CASTKGLAGGPGETQYF | TGTGCCAGCACCAAGGGACTAGCGGGAGGCCCAGGGGAGACCCAGTACTTC
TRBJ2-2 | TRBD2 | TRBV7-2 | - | CASSFTAGGPTGELFF | TGTGCCAGCAGCTTTACGGCGGGAGGCCCCACCGGGGAGCTGTTTTTT
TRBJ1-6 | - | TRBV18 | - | CASSHTKNNSPLHF | TGTGCCAGCTCCCACACCAAAAATAATTCACCCCTCCACTTT
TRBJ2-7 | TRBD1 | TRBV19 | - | CASSIRQGDEQYF | TGTGCCAGTAGTATTCGACAGGGTGACGAGCAGTACTTC
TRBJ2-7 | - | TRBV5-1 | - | CASSSGNPIPYEQYF | TGCGCCAGCAGCTCCGGGAACCCAATTCCCTACGAGCAGTACTTC
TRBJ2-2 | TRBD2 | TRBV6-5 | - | CASRGSGMFGELFF | TGTGCCAGCAGAGGTAGCGGGATGTTCGGGGAGCTGTTTTTT
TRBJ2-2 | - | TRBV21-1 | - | CASSNRLDRYTGELFF | TGTGCCAGCAGCAACAGATTGGACAGATACACCGGGGAGCTGTTTTTT
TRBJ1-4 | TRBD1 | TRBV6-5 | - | CASSGQGGEKLFF | TGTGCCAGCAGCGGACAGGGAGGGGAAAAACTGTTTTTT
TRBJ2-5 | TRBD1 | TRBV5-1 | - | CASSIGQGLVQETQYF | TGCGCCAGCAGCATCGGACAGGGGTTGGTACAAGAGACCCAGTACTTC
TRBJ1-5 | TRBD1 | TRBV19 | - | CASSSRDRGSNQPQHF | TGTGCCAGTAGTAGCCGGGACAGGGGTAGCAATCAGCCCCAGCATTTT
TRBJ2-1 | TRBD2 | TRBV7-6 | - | CASSSRSGRAYNEQFF | TGTGCCAGCAGCTCCCGCAGCGGGAGGGCCTACAATGAGCAGTTCTTC
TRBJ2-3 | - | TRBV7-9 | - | CASSYGGKDTQYF | TGTGCCAGCAGCTACGGAGGAAAAGATACGCAGTATTTT
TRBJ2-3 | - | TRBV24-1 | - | CATSDYSGTDTQYF | TGTGCCACCAGTGATTACTCGGGCACAGATACGCAGTATTTT
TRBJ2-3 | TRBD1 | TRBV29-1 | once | CSARDRGRTDTQYF | TGCAGCGCCCGGGACAGGGGGCGCACAGATACGCAGTATTTT
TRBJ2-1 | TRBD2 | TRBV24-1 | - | CATSEAGLASMKQFF | TGTGCCACCAGTGAAGCGGGACTAGCCTCAATGAAGCAGTTCTTC
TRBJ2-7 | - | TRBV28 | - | CASLTTTPGEQYF | TGTGCCAGCCTTACCACGACCCCAGGGGAGCAGTACTTC
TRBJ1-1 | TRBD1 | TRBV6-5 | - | CASSSDRGLSTEAFF | TGTGCCAGCAGTTCCGACAGGGGGCTAAGCACTGAAGCTTTCTTT
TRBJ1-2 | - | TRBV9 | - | CASSSERGDGYTF | TGTGCCAGCAGCTCTGAACGGGGTGATGGCTACACCTTC
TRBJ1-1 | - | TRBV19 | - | CASRSREFNTEAFF | TGTGCCAGTAGATCCCGGGAATTTAACACTGAAGCTTTCTTT
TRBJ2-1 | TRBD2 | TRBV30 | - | CAWSMASGNYNEQFF | TGTGCCTGGAGTATGGCTAGCGGGAATTACAATGAGCAGTTCTTC
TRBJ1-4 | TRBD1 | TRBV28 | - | CASRHTGVATNEKLFF | TGTGCCAGCAGACATACAGGGGTGGCAACTAATGAAAAACTGTTTTTT
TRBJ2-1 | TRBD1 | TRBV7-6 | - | CASSRDRGAVGNEQFF | TGTGCCAGCAGCAGGGACAGAGGGGCGGTTGGCAATGAGCAGTTCTTC
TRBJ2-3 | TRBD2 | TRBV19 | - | CASSISPSGSSTDTQYF | TGTGCCAGTAGTATATCACCTAGCGGGAGCAGCACAGATACGCAGTATTTT
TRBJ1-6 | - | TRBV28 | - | CASSPPTGFTNNSPLHF | TGTGCCAGCAGTCCCCCGACAGGATTTACGAATAATTCACCCCTCCACTTT
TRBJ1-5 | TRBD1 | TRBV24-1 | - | CATSDLLLDRGQPQHF | TGTGCCACCAGTGATCTTCTATTAGACAGGGGTCAGCCCCAGCATTTT
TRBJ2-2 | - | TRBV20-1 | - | CSASYRANTGELFF | TGCAGTGCTAGTTACAGAGCGAACACCGGGGAGCTGTTTTTT
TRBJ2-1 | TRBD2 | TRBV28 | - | CASSRGVNSYNEQFF | TGTGCCAGCAGCCGGGGGGTGAACTCCTACAATGAGCAGTTCTTC
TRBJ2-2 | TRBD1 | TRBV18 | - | CASSPTGQGGTGELFF | TGTGCCAGCTCACCAACGGGACAGGGAGGCACCGGGGAGCTGTTTTTT
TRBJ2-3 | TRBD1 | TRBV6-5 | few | CASSYSRTGGTQYF | TGTGCCAGCAGTTACTCGAGAACAGGGGGTACGCAGTATTTT
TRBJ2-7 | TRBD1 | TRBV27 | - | CASSFVGTGDNEQYF | TGTGCCAGCAGTTTCGTAGGGACAGGGGACAACGAGCAGTACTTC
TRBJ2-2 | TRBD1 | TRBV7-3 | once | CASSATTGTGELFF | TGTGCCAGCAGCGCAACGACAGGGACCGGGGAGCTGTTTTTT
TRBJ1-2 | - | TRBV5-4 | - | CASSSTKTAGANYGYTF | TGTGCCAGCAGCTCCACGAAGACAGCGGGCGCTAACTATGGCTACACCTTC
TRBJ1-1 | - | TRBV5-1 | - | CASSLFGRGNTEAFF | TGCGCCAGCAGCTTGTTCGGCAGGGGGAACACTGAAGCTTTCTTT
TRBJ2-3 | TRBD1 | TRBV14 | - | CASSLLRGQGVNTQYF | TGTGCCAGCAGCCTCCTGCGGGGACAGGGGGTAAATACGCAGTATTTT
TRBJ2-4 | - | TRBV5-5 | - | CASSLDYYGIQYF | TGTGCCAGCAGCTTGGATTATTACGGCATTCAGTACTTC
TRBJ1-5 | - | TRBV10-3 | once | CAISESSGVSQPQHF | TGTGCCATCAGTGAGTCTTCGGGGGTTAGTCAGCCCCAGCATTTT
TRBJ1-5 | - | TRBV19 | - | CASREPIGVGFENQPQHF | TGTGCCAGTAGGGAGCCTATCGGGGTCGGGTTTGAGAATCAGCCCCAGCATTTT
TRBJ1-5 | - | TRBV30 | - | CAWDSPYSNQPQHF | TGTGCCTGGGACAGTCCTTATAGCAATCAGCCCCAGCATTTT